A single sample is the source of the 21 T cell receptor beta chains below, sequenced in a study of shared clonotypes between healthy human individuals. The repertoire was sequenced with immunoSEQ multiplex PCR; TCRdb's copy has only in-frame clones and lacks some. This repertoire shows 2 million to 3 million clones, approximately 94% found once; its top ten account for 0.14%. The sequenced sample consisted of naive CD4+ T cells sorted from blood. Subset denoted: CD45RA+ positively selected. The receptor set was obtained from a young man in good health.

The chain combines TRBV30 with TRBJ2-5; a possible D gene is TRBD1 (6 bases). The V gene lost 0 bases and the J gene lost 5 bases, with 16 bases spanning the gap. In germline, CDR1 is GTSNPN, CDR2 SVGIG (reference sequence). The CDR3 is 15 amino acids. The CDR3 nucleotides are TGTGCCTGGAGTGTACCTCCGCGGCAGGGGGAGACCCAGTACTTC. It yields the protein CAWSVPPRQGETQYF.

The genes are TRBV2 and TRBJ1-1, with 7 bases identical to TRBD1. V trimming: 4 bases; J trimming: 1 base; junction bases outside the gene matches: 6. The CDR3 is made up of 15 amino acids. Per germline, CDR1 SNHLY and CDR2 FYNNEI. The CDR3: CASSGYRGSNTEAFF. The DNA of the CDR3 is TGTGCCAGCAGTGGGTACAGGGGATCGAACACTGAAGCTTTCTTT.

The chain combines TRBV19 with TRBJ2-1; TRBD2 matches at 11 bases. With 7 bases clipped from V and 4 bases from J, the junction kept 9 bases outside the gene matches. The CDR3 runs 16 residues. Germline V gene sequence: CDR1 LNHDA, CDR2 SQIVND (reference sequence). The CDR3 region has the DNA TGTGCCAGTACCCTAACCGGGACTAGCGGTTACAATGAGCAGTTCTTC. The encoded protein is CASTLTGTSGYNEQFF.

The chain joins TRBV30 to TRBJ1-5, with D tentatively TRBD1 (6 bases). The CDR3 contains 13 residues. The V end lost 2 bases, the J end lost 5 bases, and 10 bases lay between the germline ends. CDR1 is GTSNPN, CDR2 SVGIG, per germline (reference sequence). The CDR3 sequence: CAWSSGADQPQHF. The DNA for the CDR3 is TGTGCCTGGAGTTCGGGGGCAGATCAGCCCCAGCATTTT.

This chain joins TRBV7-9 and TRBJ1-1; 10 bases are a match to TRBD1. Germline V gives CDR1 SEHNR, CDR2 FQNEAQ (reference sequence). V was pared by 2 bases and J by 10 bases, with 10 bases of the junction left unmatched. The CDR3 length is 15 residues. The CDR3 region is CASSLSPGTGAGAFF. CDR3 coding DNA: TGTGCCAGCAGCTTAAGTCCCGGGACAGGGGCGGGAGCTTTCTTT. The full variable domain, with the rest looked up from reference TRBV7-9 and TRBJ1-1, is DTGVSQNPRHKITKRGQNVTFRCDPISEHNRLYWYRQTLGQGPEFLTYFQNEAQLEKSRLLSDRFSAERPKGSFSTLEIQRTEQGDSAMYLCASSLSPGTGAGAFFGQGTRLTVV.

The chain joins TRBV6-5 to TRBJ2-5, with 7 bases lining up with TRBD1. The V segment lost 5 bases and the J segment 8 bases; nucleotides outside the gene matches: 14. Germline assignment: CDR1 MNHEY and CDR2 SVGAGI. The CDR3 runs to 15 residues. The CDR3 reads CASSQMGLTGHTQYF. CDR3 DNA sequence: TGTGCCAGCAGTCAAATGGGGTTGACAGGGCATACCCAGTACTTC.

The chain recombines TRBV2 with TRBJ1-2; 9 nucleotides line up with TRBD1. This CDR3 comprises 14 residues. The germline V gene encodes CDR1 SNHLY and CDR2 FYNNEI. Trimming took 4 bases from V and 4 from J; bases not matched to a gene: 4. In nucleotides, the CDR3 is TGTGCCAGCAGTGCCGGGACAGGGTCCTATGGCTACACCTTC. It translates to CASSAGTGSYGYTF.

The V gene is TRBV7-9, the J gene TRBJ2-7; 9 positions agree with TRBD2. Losses at the gene ends were 1 base for V and 4 bases for J; bases not matched to a gene: 8. Germline V gene lookup returns CDR1 SEHNR and CDR2 FQNEAQ (reference sequence). The CDR3 covers 16 residues. The CDR3 coding sequence is TGTGCCAGCAGCTTAGAGGTTGGCGGGGGGGCTTACGAGCAGTACTTC. Amino acid sequence: CASSLEVGGGAYEQYF.

This rearrangement joins TRBV6-5 to TRBJ1-2; 9 nucleotides line up with TRBD1. V was pared by 5 bases and J by 8 bases, with 9 bases of the junction left unmatched. CDR1 and CDR2 (germline): MNHEY, SVGAGI. The length of the CDR3 is 14 residues. The CDR3 sequence is CASSRTGVEGGYTF. For the CDR3, the DNA is TGTGCCAGCAGTCGGACAGGGGTTGAAGGGGGCTACACCTTC.

On this clone itself: The same CDR3 can be traced to other DNA sequences in this sample. The genes are TRBV9 and TRBJ1-2, with a weak D call TRBD1 (6 bases). This CDR3 is built from 15 residues. The germline V gene encodes CDR1 SGDLS and CDR2 YYNGEE. The V gene lost 0 bases and the J gene lost 3 bases, with 12 bases spanning the gap. The CDR3 reads CASSVAGRGDYGYTF. In DNA, the CDR3 is TGTGCCAGCAGCGTAGCTGGTAGGGGGGACTATGGCTACACCTTC.

This CDR3 is CASSYDRLLEIYGYTF. The DNA for the CDR3 is TGTGCCAGCAGCTACGACAGGCTCTTGGAGATCTATGGCTACACCTTC. The chain couples TRBV2 to TRBJ1-2, with TRBD1 as a possible D gene (6 bases). The CDR3 has 16 amino acids. Germline V CDR1 and CDR2: SNHLY, FYNNEI. The ends were cut back, 6 bases at V and 4 bases at J, with 21 bases in the middle.

The J gene is TRBJ2-7, the V gene TRBV2; D call uncertain. There are 13 residues in the CDR3. The V gene lost 7 bases and the J gene lost 4 bases, with 14 bases spanning the gap. The V gene's germline CDR1 is SNHLY and CDR2 FYNNEI. CDR3 residues: CASTPERVYEQYF. In DNA form, the CDR3 reads TGTGCCAGCACTCCCGAACGGGTTTACGAGCAGTACTTC. Drawing the rest from reference TRBV2 and TRBJ2-7, the complete variable domain is EPEVTQTPSHQVTQMGQEVILRCVPISNHLYFYWYRQILGQKVEFLVSFYNNEISEKSEIFDDQFSVERPDGSNFTLKIRSTKLEDSAMYFCASTPERVYEQYFGPGTRLTVT.

The CDR3 here is CATTDGFDEKLFF. CDR3 DNA: TGTGCCACTACAGACGGGTTTGATGAAAAACTGTTTTTT. The chain has TRBV6-1 and TRBJ1-4; D is unresolved. Trimming took 10 bases from V and 6 from J, leaving 15 bases between them. The CDR3 has 13 residues. CDR1 and CDR2 (germline): MNHNS, SASEGT.

The chain joins TRBV7-8 to TRBJ2-7; 9 bases are shared with TRBD1. The germline V gene has CDR1 SGHVS and CDR2 FQNEAQ. With 5 bases clipped from V and 6 bases from J, the junction kept 8 bases outside the gene matches. This CDR3 comprises 14 residues. In DNA, the CDR3 is TGTGCCAGCAGCCTATGGACAGGGGAGGCCGAGCAGTACTTC. The encoded protein is CASSLWTGEAEQYF.

In this sample, this clone turned up once. The V gene is TRBV7-9, the J gene TRBJ2-5; the match to TRBD2 covers 7 bases. The CDR3 has 14 amino acids. The junction had 3 bases not matched to a gene; V was cut back by 4 bases and J by 1 base. Germline CDR1 and CDR2: SEHNR and FQNEAQ (reference sequence). This CDR3 is CASSSGGIQETQYF. CDR3 sequence (DNA): TGTGCCAGCAGCTCCGGGGGGATCCAAGAGACCCAGTACTTC.

The rearrangement links TRBV18 to TRBJ1-4; D uncertain. V lost 1 base, J lost 3 bases, and 15 bases lay in between. The CDR3 covers 17 residues. From germline, CDR1 is KGHSH and CDR2 LQKENI. The chain's CDR3 is CASSPQNKGEANEKLFF. The CDR3, as DNA: TGTGCCAGCTCACCACAGAACAAAGGTGAAGCTAATGAAAAACTGTTTTTT. Based on the CDR3 plus reference TRBV18 and TRBJ1-4, the full variable domain is NAGVMQNPRHLVRRRGQEARLRCSPMKGHSHVYWYRQLPEEGLKFMVYLQKENIIDESGMPKERFSAEFPKEGPSILRIQQVVRGDSAAYFCASSPQNKGEANEKLFFGSGTQLSVL.

Note on this clone: The same CDR3 is also encoded by other DNA sequences in this sample. The chain is built from TRBV27 and TRBJ2-5, with 9 bases identical to TRBD1. J was trimmed by 1 base and V by 6 bases; bases with no gene match: 3. Germline V CDR1 and CDR2: MNHEY, SMNVEV (reference sequence). The CDR3 is made up of 14 amino acids. Here the CDR3 reads CASSRDRAQETQYF. CDR3 sequence (DNA): TGTGCCAGCAGCCGGGACAGGGCCCAAGAGACCCAGTACTTC.

This chain connects TRBV6-1 to TRBJ1-5; D gene unclear. The CDR3 runs to 13 residues. V lost 9 bases and J lost 3, with 12 bases in between. Per the germline V gene, CDR1 is MNHNS and CDR2 is SASEGT. Here the CDR3 DNA reads TGTGCCAGTACAGAGGGAAACAATCAGCCCCAGCATTTT. Amino acid sequence: CASTEGNNQPQHF.

The V gene is TRBV5-1, the J gene TRBJ2-1; 12 bases line up with TRBD1. The CDR3 runs 16 residues. Germline lookup yields CDR1 SGHRS and CDR2 YFSETQ. Unmatched junction bases numbered 6, after V lost 3 bases and J lost 5 bases. CDR3 nucleotides: TGCGCCAGCAGCTCAGGGACAGGGGGCGTTCACAATGAGCAGTTCTTC. This codes for CASSSGTGGVHNEQFF.

V is TRBV6-6 and J is TRBJ2-7; 10 positions agree with TRBD2. J gave up 1 base and V 0 bases, and 3 bases lay outside the gene matches. The CDR3 extends over 16 amino acids. Germline CDR1 MNHNY, CDR2 SVGAGI (reference sequence). The CDR3 sequence: CASSYSTSGNSYEQYF. CDR3 nucleotide sequence: TGTGCCAGCAGTTACTCTACTAGCGGGAATTCCTACGAGCAGTACTTC.

V gene TRBV30 combines with J gene TRBJ2-7; 9 bases agree with TRBD1. Germline CDR1 GTSNPN, CDR2 SVGIG (reference sequence). This CDR3 is built from 14 residues. J gave up 2 bases and V 4 bases, and 6 bases lay outside the gene matches. The CDR3 reads CAWNHRGPTYEQYF. The DNA of the CDR3 is TGTGCCTGGAACCACAGGGGGCCTACCTACGAGCAGTACTTC.